These T cell receptor beta chains were read from a single sample in a study of cytotoxic CD8 clonotypes in ibrutinib-treated CLL. Sequencing was performed with immunoSEQ multiplex PCR; in TCRdb, only in-frame clones are kept and a portion is missing. The table lists more than 140,000 clones, around three quarters of them singletons, with around 30% in the top ten. Sequencing used PBMCs, obtained after 12 months of ibrutinib treatment. The receptors here all came from a human donor with chronic lymphocytic leukemia. CDR3s include the opening cysteine and the closing phenylalanine or tryptophan. The D gene is left open where the match is weak. Only some rows state a clone size, as once, few, many or a class for expanded clones.

TGTGCCAGCAGTGAAGCCTCAGATAGAAACACTGAAGCTTTCTTT	CASSEASDRNTEAFF	-	-	TRBV2	TRBJ1-1
TGTGCCAGCAGCTTGGCTTCGGGAGAAAAACTGTTTTTT	CASSLASGEKLFF	-	-	TRBV5-4	TRBJ1-4
TGTGCCAGTAGTATACCGGCCCTCTCTGGAAACACCATATATTTT	CASSIPALSGNTIYF	-	-	TRBV19	TRBJ1-3
TGTGCCAGCAGTTACTCGGAGGGGAGGGTCGCCGGGGAGCTGTTTTTT	CASSYSEGRVAGELFF	once	TRBD2	TRBV6-5	TRBJ2-2
TGTGCCAGCAGCCAAGATGTAGGACAGGGACATGAAAAACTGTTTTTT	CASSQDVGQGHEKLFF	few	TRBD1	TRBV4-2	TRBJ1-4
TGTGCCACCAGCGGAGCAGGGGAAGGGGGTTTTGGAAACACCATATATTTT	CATSGAGEGGFGNTIYF	once	-	TRBV15	TRBJ1-3
TGCAGCGTTCCCGTCGGACAGGGTAGTGCTATATGGGGTGAGCAGTTCTTC	CSVPVGQGSAIWGEQFF	-	TRBD1	TRBV29-1	TRBJ2-1
TGTGCCAGCAGTGAGGGGCCGAGCTCTGGAAACACCATATATTTT	CASSEGPSSGNTIYF	once	-	TRBV2	TRBJ1-3
TGCGCCAGCAGCCATCGGACAGGGAACACCGGGGAGCTGTTTTTT	CASSHRTGNTGELFF	few	TRBD1	TRBV4-1	TRBJ2-2
TGTGCCAGCCCCGGGGGTCCAGGGGGCTTAGACGCTGAAGCTTTCTTT	CASPGGPGGLDAEAFF	-	-	TRBV21-1	TRBJ1-1
TGTGCCAGCAGCTTCGCGAAAAGCTCCTACGAGCAGTACTTC	CASSFAKSSYEQYF	-	-	TRBV7-2	TRBJ2-7
TGTGCCAGCAGCAAACCCGCAGGGGCCAATCAGCCCCAGCATTTT	CASSKPAGANQPQHF	-	-	TRBV21-1	TRBJ1-5
TGTGCCAGCAGTTACAGCGGGAGGGCCACGTCTCAGTACTTC	CASSYSGRATSQYF	-	TRBD2	TRBV7-2	TRBJ2-4
TGTGCCAGCAGCTTAGAGACCGGAGGTTATGGCTACACCTTC	CASSLETGGYGYTF	-	-	TRBV11-2	TRBJ1-2
TGTGCCAGCAGCGCCCGTGGGGGGAACACTGAAGCTTTCTTT	CASSARGGNTEAFF	few	-	TRBV27	TRBJ1-1
TGTGCCAGCAGACCTACGGGGGGGATCGGCTACGAGCAGTACTTC	CASRPTGGIGYEQYF	-	TRBD2	TRBV28	TRBJ2-7